This note documents a single T cell receptor (beta chain) sequence. Its cognate antigen has yet to be identified. No clone much larger than this one lies a single base away; base qualities are absent. The sample is drawn from a study of shared clonotypes between healthy human individuals (dated by TCRdb to 2018 to 2021). As for the study more broadly: Two women and a few men aged 18 to 49 years were included in the cohort. For each donor, CD4 naive and CD4 memory were each given three plates, CD8 naive was given two plates, and CD8 memory was given one plate. To estimate repertoire size and how much clonotypes are shared between individuals, the study performed deep sequencing of blood TCR repertoires from roughly five healthy adults. To increase sequencing depth and limit assay-specific biases, TCR repertoire library preparation and sequencing were carried out by different laboratories using diverse techniques. Leukapheresis yielded between about 0.94 and 8.9 billion PBMCs per donor. What the authors observed across the whole study: The small number of donors limited the genetic and exposure-history diversity represented. Higher generation probabilities were observed for clonotypes shared by all four sorted-subset donors than for non-shared clonotypes. Estimated clonotype richness was generally larger for naive than for memory subsets. Around 5.4% of naive CD4, 3.5% of naive CD8, 2% to 2.5% of memory CD4, and approximately 0.4% of memory CD8 clonotypes were shared across several donors. Pairwise subsampling led to the expectation that sequencing depth would affect the degree of clonotype sharing among donors. Incomplete sequencing was indicated by rarefaction of sorted-subset datasets, despite the large sequencing depth. Sampling was restricted to blood, and TCR repertoires in tissue are likely to differ from TCR repertoires in blood.

Donors were healthy HIV-negative adults with no recently reported acute infections or vaccinations. Every donor was a Caucasian adult residing in Nashville, Tennessee, USA. Magnetic negative selection was used to enrich CD4+ T cells, after which naive cells were positively selected on CD45RA and the negative fraction became the memory subset. Blood was obtained by leukapheresis, after which PBMCs were separated by Ficoll-Histopaque density gradient centrifugation and cryopreserved in liquid nitrogen vapor phase. Analytical flow cytometry was used to check the purity and quantity of each magnetically sorted T cell population. Genomic DNA was isolated from every sorted fraction and measured by UV absorbance on a Nanodrop 2000c. Using the deep immunoSEQ assay, multiplex PCR amplified TCR CDR3 regions from genomic DNA. Extracted genomic DNA from each cell subset was spread evenly across all wells of several immunoSEQ 96-well plates, with each plate serving as a replicate. Each replicate PCR for sorted subsets received 200 ng genomic DNA, equal to roughly 30,000 T cell genomes. Purified libraries were measured with a Qubit 3.0 fluorometer, size-checked on a Bioanalyzer 2100, and measured again with the KAPA Library Quantification kit. Every immunoSEQ 96-well plate was sequenced on a separate single-read 150-cycle Illumina NextSeq 550 flow cell. In the source study's methods: Because only junctional sequences without quality scores were contained in the immunoSEQ output, filtering matching that applied to full-length reads could not be performed. To assign V/J genes and CDR3, sequences were annotated against IMGT germline references using PyIR, a Python wrapper for IgBLAST v1.9. Reads with weak V/J assignments (E-value above 1e-6), missing CDR3, stop codons, out-of-frame junctions, or ambiguous translated residues were removed. V3J clonotypes were defined as sequences sharing an identical inferred V gene, J gene, and CDR3 amino acid sequence. To compute the percentage overlap between repertoires, the number of shared unique clonotypes was divided by the size of the smaller repertoire. Three approaches were used to assess repertoire richness: RTK rarefaction, the Chao1 estimator, and Recon v2.1 estimates of unobserved clonotypes. Generation probabilities were computed with OLGA for all TCRbeta clonotypes obtained by the gDNA method from several donors. The table comes from immuneACCESS by way of TCRdb, which keeps in-frame sequences with V and J called. Part of the clones is missing from these tables; in studies checked, under half for an unresolved V gene and the rest for unknown reasons. V and J calls and clone size are as listed in that table; D and trimming were resolved from the DNA. Recorded for this sample are roughly 1,000,000 clones; 75% to 85% of them occurred a single time. Under 0.8% of the sample is in the top ten clones.

The CDR1 and CDR2 encoded by the germline V gene are SGHRS and YFSETQ. V is reduced by 4 bases and J by 1 base, leaving a spacing of 8 bases between them. The CDR3 measures 13 amino acids from cysteine to phenylalanine. Of all the DNA, just the CDR3 is kept, 39 bases in frame from base 1. The chain uses TRBV5-1 and TRBJ1-1; too little of a D gene remains to name it. The sample was memory CD4+ T cells from PBMCs. What this sample's cell subset or site label stands for: CD45RA-negative fraction. The receptor comes from a man aged 18 to 30 in good health. Some clones in this sample may be carry-over from other donors' samples. The CDR3 amino acid sequence is: CASSTQKNTEAFF. The DNA is as follows: TGCGCCAGCAGCACCCAGAAGAACACTGAAGCTTTCTTT.